Listed below are T cell receptor beta chains from one sample, sequenced in a study of read filtering for tumor transcriptome and immune sequencing. TCRdb itself ran the reads through MiXCR, one entry per CDR3 protein. The repertoire holds tens of thousands of distinct CDR3 sequences, with approximately 19% as singletons. The specimen sequenced was a population of CD138-negative cells sorted from bone marrow. The source is a donor aged 40 or older with multiple myeloma. The conserved cysteine and the conserved F or W are not part of the CDR3 here. Only part of the rows carry a size: once, few, many, or a class if the clone is expanded.

abundance	v_gene	CDR3aa
many	TRBV20-1	SATADFSTDTQY
many	TRBV28	ASSFGQGYGYT
few	TRBV28	ASGQGTVLAKNIQY
many	TRBV4-1	ASSTFAGQEYEQY
-	TRBV7-2	ASSSPWTNFEQF
many	TRBV19	ASSRAELQF
many	TRBV29-1	SVDGGGHNEQF
-	TRBV5-1	ASSFRGGQGTQY
many	TRBV6-5	ASSYGKLGRSSGANVLT
many	TRBV11-2	ATGRGRGGQY
many	TRBV28	ASSSPRVSSNQPQH
-	TRBV7-9	ASSYSRSIGQF
-	TRBV15	ATNRGLDTEAF
many	TRBV2	ASRDPGTKNIQY
-	TRBV5-1	ASSLNSASSGNTIY
many	TRBV30	AWGQGAADTQY
medium-sized	TRBV11-3	ASSAETSHGNNEQF
many	TRBV6-1	ASSQEGQAGSPLH
-	TRBV24-1	ATSALSGGPGSVADMQY
many	TRBV29-1	SVGLAGSNTGELF
many	TRBV7-2	ASSLEGRVIDTQY
-	TRBV20-1	SASLAGANYGYT
many	TRBV20-1	SAKDTEAF
many	TRBV11-3	ASGTSGRENEQF
many	TRBV7-9	ASSPSGGIYNEQF
many	TRBV6-1	ASSEDAGGNQPQH
few	TRBV29-1	SVREAGQPQH